A selection of T cell receptor beta chains follows, all from one sample in a study of T cells after yellow fever vaccination. TCRdb re-called the 5' RACE reads through MiXCR, storing one row per CDR3 protein. Here the sample spans under 400,000 distinct CDR3 sequences, more than 9% being singletons. The specimen was PBMCs, collected on the day of the first yellow fever vaccination. The receptors come from a man aged 18 to 29 who received the YFV17D yellow fever vaccine. Both conserved end residues are part of each CDR3. The D gene is left open where the match is weak. A clone size is listed for some rows: how often the clone was seen (once, few, many), or a class if it is expanded.

>17|TRBV10-3|few|TRBJ2-1|TRBD2
CAISDGLAGPGWSEQFF
TGTGCCATCAGTGATGGGTTAGCGGGGCCCGGATGGAGTGAGCAGTTCTTC
>15|TRBV7-2|-|TRBJ2-3|TRBD1
CASGETGQGPDTQYF
TGTGCCAGCGGAGAGACCGGACAGGGCCCAGATACGCAGTATTTT
>16|TRBV7-3|-|TRBJ2-2|TRBD1
CASGRGGTGGSGELFF
TGTGCCTCCGGCCGCGGGGGGACAGGGGGCTCCGGGGAGCTGTTTTTT
>14|TRBV10-3|-|TRBJ2-7|TRBD1
CATVDRDSSYEQYF
TGTGCCACCGTAGACCGGGACAGTTCCTACGAGCAGTACTTC
>16|TRBV4-3|many|TRBJ1-6|-
CASSQDSRGGNSPLHF
TGCGCCAGCAGCCAAGATAGTCGGGGTGGTAATTCACCCCTCCACTTT
>15|TRBV5-1|-|TRBJ2-1|-
CASSAGGKVVNEQFF
TGCGCCAGCAGCGCCGGAGGGAAGGTTGTCAATGAGCAGTTCTTC
>15|TRBV18|-|TRBJ1-2|-
CASSPGVGVGYGYTF
TGTGCCAGCTCACCCGGCGTCGGTGTAGGGTATGGCTACACCTTC
>13|TRBV6-6|-|TRBJ1-1|TRBD1
CAINPQGAGEAFF
TGTGCCATCAACCCCCAGGGGGCCGGGGAAGCTTTCTTT
>17|TRBV9|many|TRBJ2-3|-
CASSVGGRGVGTDTQYF
TGTGCCAGCAGCGTAGGTGGGCGGGGAGTAGGCACAGATACGCAGTATTTT
>16|TRBV3-1|few|TRBJ2-1|TRBD1
CASSPSTGVAGNEQFF
TGTGCCAGCAGCCCCTCGACAGGGGTCGCCGGAAATGAGCAGTTCTTC
>15|TRBV27|-|TRBJ1-5|-
CASSPLTWGNQPQHF
TGTGCCAGCAGTCCCCTAACGTGGGGCAATCAGCCCCAGCATTTT
>14|TRBV5-4|few|TRBJ2-3|TRBD2
CALMEGGAGNTQYF
TGTGCCTTGATGGAGGGTGGAGCGGGGAATACGCAGTATTTT
>17|TRBV11-2|-|TRBJ1-5|-
CASSLGLVAGSNQPQHF
TGTGCCAGCAGCTTAGGTCTAGTAGCCGGTAGCAATCAGCCCCAGCATTTT
>16|TRBV15|-|TRBJ2-1|-
CATSRAEPGLPSEQFF
TGTGCCACCAGCAGAGCGGAACCGGGACTCCCCTCGGAGCAGTTCTTC
>15|TRBV7-2|-|TRBJ1-1|-
CASSSAPFGYTEAFF
TGTGCCAGCAGCTCCGCCCCCTTCGGGTACACTGAAGCTTTCTTT
>11|TRBV20-1|few|TRBJ1-1|-
CSARAGSEAFF
TGCAGTGCTAGAGCGGGTTCTGAAGCTTTCTTT
>13|TRBV12-3/TRBV12-4|few|TRBJ1-3|-
CASSYTVGNTIYF
TGTGCCAGCAGTTATACAGTCGGAAACACCATATATTTT
>13|TRBV30|-|TRBJ2-1|-
CAWNRGSYNEQFF
TGTGCCTGGAATAGGGGCTCCTACAATGAGCAGTTCTTC
>14|TRBV5-1|-|TRBJ1-1|-
CASKTQGVSTEAFF
TGCGCCAGCAAAACTCAAGGGGTGAGCACTGAAGCTTTCTTT
>15|TRBV7-2|-|TRBJ1-5|-
CASSLGGGWNQPQHF
TGTGCCAGCAGCTTGGGGGGTGGATGGAATCAGCCCCAGCATTTT
>14|TRBV7-9|-|TRBJ2-5|-
CASSPRTNQETQYF
TGTGCCAGCAGCCCGAGGACAAACCAAGAGACCCAGTACTTC
>14|TRBV20-1|few|TRBJ2-3|-
CSARVGASTDTQYF
TGCAGTGCTAGAGTCGGAGCTAGCACAGATACGCAGTATTTT
>17|TRBV25-1|few|TRBJ2-3|-
CASSDYGTRSLTDTQYF
TGTGCCAGCAGTGATTACGGGACACGCAGCCTCACAGATACGCAGTATTTT
>15|TRBV12-5|few|TRBJ2-7|TRBD1
CASGLVGQGVNEQYF
TGTGCTAGTGGTTTGGTAGGGCAGGGGGTCAACGAGCAGTACTTC
>18|TRBV11-1|few|TRBJ2-5|TRBD2
CASSQRGLAGENQETQYF
TGTGCCAGCAGCCAAAGGGGTCTAGCGGGGGAGAACCAAGAGACCCAGTACTTC
>18|TRBV11-2|-|TRBJ2-3|TRBD2
CASSSYSGLAGATDTQYF
TGTGCCAGCAGCTCTTACTCTGGACTAGCGGGGGCTACAGATACGCAGTATTTT
>14|TRBV3-1|few|TRBJ1-2|-
CASSLYRADYGYTF
TGTGCCAGCAGCCTATACAGGGCGGACTATGGCTACACCTTC
>15|TRBV6-2/TRBV6-3|-|TRBJ2-7|-
CASSYSTVRRGEQYF
TGTGCCAGCAGTTACTCTACCGTTCGCCGGGGGGAGCAGTACTTC